The 15 T cell receptor beta chains presented below share a single source sample, sequenced in a study of OX40 agonist ivuxolimab in advanced cancers. The method was immunoSEQ multiplex PCR; TCRdb's version includes in-frame clones alone and lacks a portion of them. The data hold tens of thousands of clones, with 70% to 90% observed a single time. The specimen was CD4+ or CD8+ T cells sorted from blood, collected in a trial of the OX40 agonist ivuxolimab. Receptors were obtained from an adult with an advanced solid tumor such as melanoma, head and neck, liver or kidney cancer.

The CDR3 loop reads CASSPRGSGLYNEQFF. The CDR3 DNA sequence: TGTGCCAGCTCACCACGCGGGTCCGGGCTGTACAATGAGCAGTTCTTC. The chain employs TRBV18 and TRBJ2-1, with D possibly matching TRBD2 (5 bases). Germline V lookup: CDR1 KGHSH, CDR2 LQKENI. Trimming stripped 1 base from V and 4 bases from J, with 14 bases between. The CDR3 runs 16 residues.

V usage is TRBV27 and J usage is TRBJ2-7; the D gene could be TRBD1 or TRBD2 (5 bases each). CDR1 and CDR2 from the germline V gene are MNHEY and SMNVEV (reference sequence). This CDR3 comprises 13 residues. Trimming left V 3 bases short and J 3 bases short, with 9 bases between. In DNA form, the CDR3 reads TGTGCCAGCAGTTTCGGGACCCACTACGAGCAGTACTTC. It specifies CASSFGTHYEQYF.

J is TRBJ2-7 and V is TRBV28; tentative D call: TRBD2 (5 bases). Germline V CDR1 and CDR2: MDHEN, SYDVKM. This CDR3 is 15 amino acids long. Trimming cost V 2 bases and J 5 bases, with 16 bases left between them. The CDR3 sequence: CASSLRTSAGNEQYF. CDR3 nucleotides: TGTGCCAGCAGTTTACGGACGTCGGCGGGCAACGAGCAGTACTTC.

The CDR3 sequence is CASSLVRDRDYQETQYF. The CDR3 DNA sequence: TGTGCCAGCAGCTTAGTACGGGACAGGGACTACCAAGAGACCCAGTACTTC. The rearrangement uses TRBV7-9 and TRBJ2-5; 9 positions agree with TRBD1. The CDR3 length is 17 residues. Germline lookup yields CDR1 SEHNR and CDR2 FQNEAQ (reference sequence). With V trimmed by 1 base and J by 0 bases, 6 bases remained unmatched.

The chain has TRBV29-1 and TRBJ1-2; D is possibly TRBD1 (6 bases). The V and J ends lost 4 bases and 4 bases respectively, with 13 bases between them. CDR3 length equals 13 residues. In germline, CDR1 is SQVTM, CDR2 ANQGSEA. The CDR3 region has the DNA TGCAGCGTTGTACAACAGGGAGGCTATGGCTACACCTTC. It translates to CSVVQQGGYGYTF.

CDR3 loop: CASSGYPGLAHNEQFF. The CDR3, as DNA: TGTGCCAGCAGTGGTTATCCGGGACTAGCGCACAATGAGCAGTTCTTC. The V and J genes are TRBV2 and TRBJ2-1; 10 nucleotides line up with TRBD2. The CDR3 contains 16 residues. V lost 4 bases, J lost 5 bases, and 8 bases stayed unmatched. Germline values: CDR1 SNHLY, CDR2 FYNNEI.

This clone was found once. The chain carries TRBV6-5 and TRBJ2-1, with 11 bases lining up with TRBD2. Germline loops: CDR1 MNHEY, CDR2 SVGAGI. This CDR3 comprises 14 residues. Trimming took 11 bases from V and 10 from J; bases not matched to a gene: 13. In nucleotides, the CDR3 is TGTGCCTCCTCCTTACTAGCGGGAGCCCGAGAGCAGTTCTTC. Its protein product is CASSLLAGAREQFF.

The count of this clone is one. The rearrangement links TRBV27 to TRBJ2-7; TRBD2 matches at 8 bases. The V segment lost 4 bases and the J segment 3 bases; nucleotides outside the gene matches: 5. Germline values: CDR1 MNHEY, CDR2 SMNVEV (reference sequence). This CDR3 spans 14 amino acids. CDR3 bases: TGTGCCAGCAGTTCACTAGCGGACGTCTACGAGCAGTACTTC. It specifies CASSSLADVYEQYF.

The V and J genes are TRBV28 and TRBJ2-7; 8 bases are a match to TRBD1. In germline, CDR1 is MDHEN, CDR2 SYDVKM. The CDR3 has 17 residues. V lost 5 bases, J lost 3 bases, and 15 bases stayed unmatched. Here the CDR3 reads CASSLPPTQGVGYEQYF. In DNA form, the CDR3 reads TGTGCCAGCAGTCTACCGCCTACACAGGGGGTGGGCTACGAGCAGTACTTC.

CDR3 sequence reads: CAWSVYRGGYGYTF. Written as DNA, the CDR3 is TGTGCCTGGAGTGTGTACAGGGGCGGCTATGGCTACACCTTC. The chain uses TRBV30 and TRBJ1-2; 7 nucleotides align to TRBD1. J lost 4 bases, V lost 0 bases, and 5 bases had no gene match. The CDR3 contains 14 residues. Germline assignment: CDR1 GTSNPN and CDR2 SVGIG (reference sequence).

The CDR3 loop reads CASSLLTGTGYNEQYF. CDR3 DNA: TGTGCCAGCAGTTTGCTTACCGGGACAGGATACAACGAGCAGTACTTC. V usage is TRBV28 and J usage is TRBJ2-7, with TRBD1 identical over 8 bases. After removal of 3 bases from V and 5 bases from J, the junction contained 12 bases not matched to a gene. CDR1 and CDR2 from the germline V gene are MDHEN and SYDVKM. The CDR3 is made up of 16 amino acids.

The rearrangement joins TRBV29-1 to TRBJ2-1, with no clear D. The germline CDR1 and CDR2 sequences are SQVTM and ANQGSEA. Between the trimmed V and J ends, which lost 3 bases and 4 bases, there was a span of 1 base. The CDR3 has 10 residues. As DNA, the CDR3 is TGCAGCGTTGAGTACAATGAGCAGTTCTTC. As protein: CSVEYNEQFF.

CDR3: CASSEPGLASNEQFF. CDR3 sequence (DNA): TGTGCCAGCTCTGAGCCGGGACTAGCAAGCAATGAGCAGTTCTTC. V is TRBV7-9 and J is TRBJ2-1, with TRBD2 identical over 9 bases. The CDR3 extends over 15 amino acids. The V and J ends lost 8 bases and 6 bases, in that order; junction bases with no gene match: 11. Germline V gene sequence: CDR1 SEHNR, CDR2 FQNEAQ (reference sequence).

V gene TRBV27 combines with J gene TRBJ1-5; a possible D gene is TRBD1 (6 bases). This CDR3 has 15 residues. The V gene lost 5 bases and the J gene lost 6 bases, with 17 bases spanning the gap. Germline values: CDR1 MNHEY, CDR2 SMNVEV (reference sequence). CDR3 residues: CASSLGSGEGQPQHF. The CDR3 DNA sequence: TGTGCCAGCAGTCTCGGGTCAGGGGAGGGTCAGCCCCAGCATTTT.

The chain couples TRBV5-1 to TRBJ2-7; 7 bases map to TRBD2. Germline CDR1 SGHRS, CDR2 YFSETQ. The CDR3 covers 13 residues. Trimming took 0 bases from V and 4 from J; bases not matched to a gene: 1. The CDR3 sequence: CASSLGEGYEQYF. CDR3 nucleotides: TGCGCCAGCAGCTTGGGGGAGGGGTACGAGCAGTACTTC.